This T cell receptor beta chain was sequenced for a study of T-cell memory formation after mild COVID-19. Background on the study: For the most part, TCR clusters were specific to one donor.

Germline CDR1 is SGHDN and CDR2 is FVKESK. The trim removed 5 bases at V and 4 bases at J, leaving 7 bases unmatched. This CDR3 is 15 amino acids long. One entry per CDR3 protein, called by TCRdb with MiXCR from the 5' RACE reads. The sample yields fewer than 250,000 distinct CDR3 sequences, around 25% seen once. The chain recombines TRBV14 with TRBJ1-4, with TRBD1 matching over 7 bases. Material: PBMCs or a T cell subset sorted from them (not recorded which). This receptor was identified in an adult woman who had mild COVID-19 (a few samples of this study predate the infection). Cell type and time point are not known. The CDR3 DNA is TGTGCCAGCAGCGAAGGGGGCAGTTATAATGAAAAACTGTTTTTT. It yields the protein CASSEGGSYNEKLFF.